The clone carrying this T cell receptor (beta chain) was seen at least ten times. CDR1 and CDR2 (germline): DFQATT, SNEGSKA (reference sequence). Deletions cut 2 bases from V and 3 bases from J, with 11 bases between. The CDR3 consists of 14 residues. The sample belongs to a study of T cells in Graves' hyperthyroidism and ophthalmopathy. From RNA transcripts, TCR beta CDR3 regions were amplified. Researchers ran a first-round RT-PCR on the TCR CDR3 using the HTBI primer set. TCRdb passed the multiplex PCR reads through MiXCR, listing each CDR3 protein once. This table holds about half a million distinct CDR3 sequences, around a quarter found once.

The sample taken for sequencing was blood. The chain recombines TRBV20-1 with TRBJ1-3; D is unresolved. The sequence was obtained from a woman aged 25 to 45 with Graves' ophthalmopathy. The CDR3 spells CSARLGSGGNTIYF. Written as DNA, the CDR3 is TGCAGTGCTAGACTTGGCAGCGGTGGAAACACCATATATTTT.